One sample yielded the 5 T cell receptor beta chains listed below, sequenced in a study of T cell changes during pregnancy in multiple sclerosis. Produced via immunoSEQ multiplex PCR; TCRdb's table is partial and in-frame only. The sample consists of about 77,000 clones, roughly 91% of them appearing once. Here the sequenced sample was peripheral blood, taken after pregnancy. These receptors were taken from a female donor in good health, enrolled as a control in a pregnancy study.

The V and J genes are TRBV30 and TRBJ2-3; 10 bases match TRBD2. Unmatched junction bases numbered 8, after V lost 6 bases and J lost 2 bases. Per germline, CDR1 GTSNPN and CDR2 SVGIG (reference sequence). The CDR3 is made up of 15 amino acids. The CDR3 here is CACLLLAGFTDTQYF. CDR3 bases: TGTGCCTGCCTACTACTAGCGGGATTCACAGATACGCAGTATTTT.

This chain joins TRBV5-4 and TRBJ2-5; D is possibly TRBD1 (5 bases). The V end was cut by 3 bases, the J end by 5 bases, with 14 bases between. The CDR3 sequence is 14 residues long. Germline V CDR1 and CDR2: SGHNT, YYREEE (reference sequence). This chain's CDR3 is CASSSGHARETQYF. For the CDR3, the DNA is TGTGCCAGCAGCTCCGGACACGCCCGGGAGACCCAGTACTTC.

V and J are TRBV7-9 and TRBJ2-5; the D gene is possibly TRBD2 (6 bases). Germline-derived CDR1 and CDR2 are SEHNR and FQNEAQ (reference sequence). The CDR3 loop spans 14 amino acids. Trimming took 6 bases from V and 6 from J, leaving 17 bases between them. CDR3 region: CASSSPGGGKTQYF. The CDR3 DNA follows: TGTGCCAGCAGTTCCCCCGGGGGTGGAAAGACCCAGTACTTC.

V gene TRBV18 combines with J gene TRBJ2-1; 9 bases fit TRBD1. Germline loops: CDR1 KGHSH, CDR2 LQKENI. The CDR3 sequence is 13 residues long. The V segment lost 4 bases and the J segment 7 bases; nucleotides outside the gene matches: 2. CDR3 DNA sequence: TGTGCCAGCTCACGGGGACAGGGAAATGAGCAGTTCTTC. This sequence encodes CASSRGQGNEQFF.

V is TRBV19 and J is TRBJ1-1; 8 positions agree with TRBD1. The germline V gene encodes CDR1 LNHDA and CDR2 SQIVND (reference sequence). J gave up 0 bases and V 5 bases, and 11 bases lay outside the gene matches. This CDR3 comprises 17 residues. The CDR3 nucleotides read TGTGCCAGTAGTGCCGGGGACAGGAGGGGCATGAACACTGAAGCTTTCTTT. This sequence encodes CASSAGDRRGMNTEAFF.